The T cell receptor (beta chain) under discussion was sequenced for a study of tumor T cells in aggressive B-cell lymphoma. Losses at the gene ends were 4 bases for V and 3 bases for J; bases not matched to a gene: 7. This CDR3 contains 15 residues. CDR1 is SGHRS, CDR2 YFSETQ, per germline. Assay: immunoSEQ multiplex PCR; the TCRdb copy retains only in-frame clones and omits some. The sample has about 3,300 clones, more than 75% seen once; the top ten hold 5% to 6.5%. The clonotype was recovered from an adult with diffuse large B cell lymphoma. The V gene is TRBV5-1, the J gene TRBJ1-3; 7 positions agree with TRBD1. Source material: tumor tissue. The CDR3 here is CASSPGTDHGNTIYF. In nucleotides, the CDR3 is TGCGCCAGCAGCCCGGGGACAGATCATGGAAACACCATATATTTT. Filled out from reference TRBV5-1 and TRBJ1-3, the complete variable domain reads KAGVTQTPRYLIKTRGQQVTLSCSPISGHRSVSWYQQTPGQGLQFLFEYFSETQRNKGNFPGRFSGRQFSNSRSEMNVSTLELGDSALYLCASSPGTDHGNTIYFGEGSWLTVV.